The T cell receptor (beta chain) described here comes from a study of cytomegalovirus exposure and HLA in healthy donors. Study-level points and caveats: It was 150 to 200 TCR beta chains that were listed as cytomegalovirus-associated.

A word on this clone: What it recognizes is unknown.

TCRdb keeps only in-frame clones here, not all; method: immunoSEQ multiplex PCR. The sample gives some 170,000 clones, around four fifths of which show up once; approximately 2.3% is in the top ten. Looked up from germline, CDR1 is SGHNT and CDR2 is YENEEA. V trimming: 4 bases; J trimming: 1 base; junction bases outside the gene matches: 1. This CDR3 is 15 amino acids long. The source of this sequence is a man aged 30-40 years in good health and CMV-seropositive. The chain is built from TRBV11-3 and TRBJ2-3; 11 nucleotides line up with TRBD2. The source material was PBMCs. CDR3 nucleotides: TGTGCCAGCAGCTGGACTAGCGGGCGCACAGATACGCAGTATTTT. Its translation is CASSWTSGRTDTQYF.